This record covers a single T cell receptor (beta chain). Its antigen is currently unknown. Trimming removed 2 bases from V and 3 bases from J, with 7 bases in between. Looked up from germline, CDR1 is MDHEN and CDR2 is SYDVKM. This CDR3 spans 13 amino acids. This sample was included in a study of cytomegalovirus exposure and HLA in healthy donors. Study-wide results and caveats: Links to common viral pathogens appeared, in a later analysis, for several of the most significant clusters. The study designated fewer than 200 TCR beta chains cytomegalovirus-associated.

The donors comprised healthy bone marrow donors. PCR was performed using 60 Vbeta and 13 Jbeta primers. The data were produced by immunoSEQ multiplex PCR, yet TCRdb's version contains in-frame clones alone and is incomplete. The sample shows under 150,000 clones, approximately 84% of them seen only once. The sequence was collected from a woman between 35 and 50 years old in good health and CMV-seronegative. Material: PBMCs. This sequence joins TRBV28 and TRBJ1-2; D gene unclear. The CDR3 sequence: CASSLERHYGYTF. The CDR3 DNA is TGTGCCAGCAGTTTAGAGAGGCACTATGGCTACACCTTC.